This T cell receptor beta chain was observed in a study of PD-1 blockade in classical Hodgkin lymphoma. Turning to the study itself: Patients were administered nivolumab (3 mg/kg intravenously) every 2 weeks.

About this clone itself: Its antigen is still unknown.

Study conclusions and caveats: TCR diversity in CD4+, not CD8+, cells rose significantly by C4D1.

Time point described: cycle 4 day 1 (C4D1), after five to seven weeks of nivolumab. Each and every patient relapsed after autologous stem cell transplantation, and patients got differing brentuximab vedotin exposure. The method was immunoSEQ multiplex PCR; TCRdb's version includes in-frame clones alone and lacks a portion of them. The data hold about 94,000 clones, with under 95% observed a single time. The sequencing here drew on peripheral blood mononuclear cells (PBMCs), taken before the fourth cycle of nivolumab. The receptor was derived from a human donor with classical Hodgkin lymphoma.

The CDR3 reads CASSQHSANQPQHF. The CDR3 bases are TGCGCCAGCAGCCAACACTCCGCTAATCAGCCCCAGCATTTT. This sequence joins TRBV4-1 and TRBJ1-5; no firm D call. Germline CDR1 is MGHRA and CDR2 is YSYEKL. The CDR3 contains 14 residues. Trimming shortened V by 2 bases and J by 4 bases, and 9 bases separated the two germline ends.